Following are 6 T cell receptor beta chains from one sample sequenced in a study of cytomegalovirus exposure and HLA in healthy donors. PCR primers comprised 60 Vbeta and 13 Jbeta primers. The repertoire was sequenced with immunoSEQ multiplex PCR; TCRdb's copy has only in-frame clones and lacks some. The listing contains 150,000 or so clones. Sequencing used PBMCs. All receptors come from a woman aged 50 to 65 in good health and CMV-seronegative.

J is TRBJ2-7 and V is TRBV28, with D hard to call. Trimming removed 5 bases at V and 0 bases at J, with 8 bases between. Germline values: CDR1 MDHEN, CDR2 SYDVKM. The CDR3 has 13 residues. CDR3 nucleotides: TGTGCCAGCAGTCCGCTCGGCTCCTACGAGCAGTACTTC. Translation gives CASSPLGSYEQYF.

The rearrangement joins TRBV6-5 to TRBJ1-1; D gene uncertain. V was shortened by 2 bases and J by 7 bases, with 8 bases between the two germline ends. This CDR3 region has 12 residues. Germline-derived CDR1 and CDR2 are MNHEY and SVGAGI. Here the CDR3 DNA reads TGTGCCAGCAGTTACCCCGGTGGTGAAGCTTTCTTT. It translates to CASSYPGGEAFF.

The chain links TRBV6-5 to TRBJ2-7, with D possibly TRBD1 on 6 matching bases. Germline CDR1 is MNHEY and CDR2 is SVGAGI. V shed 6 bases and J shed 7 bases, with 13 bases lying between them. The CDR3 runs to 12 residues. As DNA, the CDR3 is TGTGCCAGCAGCAACAGGGTGGGGGAGCAGTACTTC. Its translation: CASSNRVGEQYF.

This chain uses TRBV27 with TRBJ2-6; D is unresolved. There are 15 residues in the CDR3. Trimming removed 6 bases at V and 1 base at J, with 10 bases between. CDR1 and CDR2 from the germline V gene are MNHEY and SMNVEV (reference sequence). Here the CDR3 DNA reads TGTGCCAGCAGGTTAGGGCCGTCTGGGGCCAACGTCCTGACTTTC. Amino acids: CASRLGPSGANVLTF. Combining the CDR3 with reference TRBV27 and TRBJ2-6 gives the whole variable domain EAQVTQNPRYLITVTGKKLTVTCSQNMNHEYMSWYRQDPGLGLRQIYYSMNVEVTDKGDVPEGYKVSRKEKRNFPLILESPSPNQTSLYFCASRLGPSGANVLTFGAGSRLTVL.

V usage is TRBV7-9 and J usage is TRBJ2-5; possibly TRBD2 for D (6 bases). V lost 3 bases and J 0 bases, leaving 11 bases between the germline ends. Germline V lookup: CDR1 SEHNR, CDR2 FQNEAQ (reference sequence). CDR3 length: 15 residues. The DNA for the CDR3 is TGTGCCAGCAGCTTGGACCGGGACTACCAAGAGACCCAGTACTTC. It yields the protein CASSLDRDYQETQYF.

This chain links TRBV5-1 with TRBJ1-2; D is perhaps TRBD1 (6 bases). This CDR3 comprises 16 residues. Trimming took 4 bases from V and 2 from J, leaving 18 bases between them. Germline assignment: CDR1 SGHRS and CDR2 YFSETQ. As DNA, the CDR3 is TGCGCCAGCAGCCCGATGGACAGACCGACCAACTATGGCTACACCTTC. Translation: CASSPMDRPTNYGYTF.